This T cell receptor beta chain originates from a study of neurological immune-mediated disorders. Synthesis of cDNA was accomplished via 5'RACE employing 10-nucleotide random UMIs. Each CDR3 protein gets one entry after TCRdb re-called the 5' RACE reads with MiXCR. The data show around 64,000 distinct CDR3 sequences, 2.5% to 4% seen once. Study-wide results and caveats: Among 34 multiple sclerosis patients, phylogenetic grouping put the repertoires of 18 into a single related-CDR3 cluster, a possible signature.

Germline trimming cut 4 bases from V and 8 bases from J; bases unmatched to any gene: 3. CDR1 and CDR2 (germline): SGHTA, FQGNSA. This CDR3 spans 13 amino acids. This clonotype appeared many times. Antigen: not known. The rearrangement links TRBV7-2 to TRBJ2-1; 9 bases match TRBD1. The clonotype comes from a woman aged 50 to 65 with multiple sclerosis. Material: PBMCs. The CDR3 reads CASSSTGGDEQFF. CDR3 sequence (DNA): TGTGCCAGCAGCTCCACAGGGGGCGATGAGCAGTTCTTC.